The 13 T cell receptor beta chains in this list originate from one sample, sequenced in a study of blood T cell repertoires in COVID-19. Only in-frame clones appear in the TCRdb table, and some are missing; sequencing was by immunoSEQ multiplex PCR. The repertoire consists of under 200,000 clones, with approximately 84% occurring once and the leading ten covering roughly a tenth. Sequencing was carried out using peripheral blood. The origin of the receptors is an older man with active or convalescent COVID-19.

V and J are TRBV10-1 and TRBJ2-7, with TRBD2 as a possible D gene (5 bases). In germline, CDR1 is WNHNN, CDR2 SYGVQD (reference sequence). V shed 1 base and J shed 6 bases, with 10 bases lying between them. This CDR3 contains 13 residues. The CDR3 reads CASSEYRSGEQYF. The DNA for the CDR3 is TGCGCCAGCAGTGAGTATAGAAGCGGCGAGCAGTACTTC.

The V and J genes are TRBV5-1 and TRBJ2-7; D call uncertain. The CDR3 has 13 amino acids. The germline V and J ends were trimmed by 3 bases and 0 bases, with 7 bases remaining between them. CDR1 is SGHRS and CDR2 is YFSETQ in the germline V gene. CDR3 bases: TGCGCCAGCAGCTCTAGGTACTCCTACGAGCAGTACTTC. It yields the protein CASSSRYSYEQYF.

The rearrangement joins TRBV5-1 to TRBJ2-5; maybe TRBD2 (7 bases). The germline V and J ends were trimmed by 3 bases and 4 bases, with 16 bases remaining between them. CDR3 length: 15 residues. From germline, CDR1 is SGHRS and CDR2 YFSETQ. The CDR3 spells CASSSAQGGGETQYF. CDR3 nucleotide sequence: TGCGCCAGCAGCTCGGCCCAGGGAGGGGGAGAGACCCAGTACTTC. Using reference TRBV5-1 and TRBJ2-5 for the parts outside the CDR3, the full variable domain is KAGVTQTPRYLIKTRGQQVTLSCSPISGHRSVSWYQQTPGQGLQFLFEYFSETQRNKGNFPGRFSGRQFSNSRSEMNVSTLELGDSALYLCASSSAQGGGETQYFGPGTRLLVL.

The chain recombines TRBV4-3 with TRBJ2-2; TRBD2 agrees at 15 bases. V shed 0 bases, J shed 4 bases, and the junction held 12 bases outside the gene matches. CDR1 is LGHNA and CDR2 is YSLEER in the germline V gene. The CDR3 is 21 amino acids. Here the CDR3 DNA reads TGCGCCAGCAGCCAAGATTACCTAGGACTAGCGGGAGGGCAGGGCACCGGGGAGCTGTTTTTT. Translating it yields CASSQDYLGLAGGQGTGELFF.

The rearrangement joins TRBV28 to TRBJ1-5; D ambiguous. Germline V gene sequence: CDR1 MDHEN, CDR2 SYDVKM. Trimming left V 2 bases short and J 0 bases short, with 8 bases between. This CDR3 has 15 amino acids. CDR3: CASSLPGTSNQPQHF. CDR3 nucleotide sequence: TGTGCCAGCAGTTTACCAGGAACTAGCAATCAGCCCCAGCATTTT.

This chain's CDR3 is CASSPGRQVRSYNEQFF. CDR3 DNA: TGTGCCAGCTCACCGGGGAGGCAGGTTCGCTCCTACAATGAGCAGTTCTTC. This chain connects TRBV18 to TRBJ2-1, with a weak D call TRBD2 (6 bases). CDR1 is KGHSH, CDR2 LQKENI, per germline. The V end was cut by 3 bases, the J end by 0 bases, with 15 bases between. There are 17 residues in the CDR3.

This rearrangement joins TRBV2 to TRBJ1-5, with 9 bases aligning to TRBD1. There are 15 residues in the CDR3. Trimming removed 3 bases from V and 7 bases from J; junction bases left unmatched: 7. Per germline, CDR1 SNHLY and CDR2 FYNNEI. The CDR3 bases are TGTGCCAGCAGTGACAAGGGACAGGGTGGACAGCCCCAGCATTTT. This sequence encodes CASSDKGQGGQPQHF.

The DNA for the CDR3 is TGTGCCAGCAGTTTTAGCGGGAGACTACCCAATGAGCAGTTCTTC. This gives the protein CASSFSGRLPNEQFF. The gene calls are TRBV6-5 and TRBJ2-1, with TRBD2 matching over 9 bases. The germline V gene has CDR1 MNHEY and CDR2 SVGAGI. After removal of 4 bases from V and 6 bases from J, the junction contained 7 bases not matched to a gene. This CDR3 is 15 amino acids long.

The chain uses TRBV5-5 and TRBJ2-7, with D possibly TRBD1 on 6 matching bases. From germline, CDR1 is SGHKS and CDR2 YYEKEE (reference sequence). This CDR3 has 16 residues. Trimming stripped 0 bases from V and 1 base from J, with 14 bases between. The chain's CDR3 is CASSLVQGEGSYEQYF. The CDR3 DNA sequence: TGTGCCAGCAGCTTGGTACAGGGAGAGGGTTCCTACGAGCAGTACTTC.

This chain connects TRBV7-2 to TRBJ2-1; D perhaps matches TRBD1 (5 bases). The CDR3 sequence is 15 residues long. Germline values: CDR1 SGHTA, CDR2 FQGNSA. Trimming shortened V by 1 base and J by 3 bases, and 10 bases separated the two germline ends. The CDR3 region has the DNA TGTGCCAGCAGCTTAGGCGCCGACAGCTACAATGAGCAGTTCTTC. Protein sequence: CASSLGADSYNEQFF.

This chain uses TRBV7-9 with TRBJ1-4; D not certain. CDR1 SEHNR and CDR2 FQNEAQ come from the germline V gene (reference sequence). The ends were cut back, 5 bases at V and 6 bases at J, with 7 bases in the middle. This CDR3 has 12 residues. In nucleotides, the CDR3 is TGTGCCAGCAGCCAACGAGATGAAAAACTGTTTTTT. Translation: CASSQRDEKLFF. Looking up the rest from reference TRBV7-9 and TRBJ1-4 gives the full variable domain: DTGVSQNPRHKITKRGQNVTFRCDPISEHNRLYWYRQTLGQGPEFLTYFQNEAQLEKSRLLSDRFSAERPKGSFSTLEIQRTEQGDSAMYLCASSQRDEKLFFGSGTQLSVL.

The chain recombines TRBV27 with TRBJ2-2, with 7 bases aligning to TRBD2. Germline V gene sequence: CDR1 MNHEY, CDR2 SMNVEV (reference sequence). V lost 6 bases to trimming and J lost 7 bases; unmatched junction nucleotides: 2. The CDR3 is 12 amino acids. The CDR3, as DNA: TGTGCCAGCAGCCAGCGGGGCGGGGAGCTGTTTTTT. This encodes CASSQRGGELFF.

This chain links TRBV5-1 with TRBJ2-2; possible D gene TRBD2, 5 bases. V lost 0 bases and J 5 bases, leaving 8 bases between the germline ends. Germline V gene sequence: CDR1 SGHRS, CDR2 YFSETQ. The CDR3 runs 14 residues. The chain's CDR3 is CASSLVGRTGELFF. CDR3 nucleotides: TGCGCCAGCAGCTTGGTGGGGAGAACCGGGGAGCTGTTTTTT.